These T cell receptor beta chains were read from a single sample in a study of blood T cell repertoires in COVID-19. Measured with immunoSEQ multiplex PCR; TCRdb has only the in-frame clones, and not every one. This table has 68,000 or so clones, roughly 88% appearing once. The sequencing input was peripheral blood. The receptors were sampled from a human donor in a cohort sampled during active COVID-19. Each CDR3 is given with its conserved first and last residue. The order of the fields is J gene, D gene, V gene, clone size, CDR3 protein, CDR3 DNA. D genes are given only for firm matches. A row's size may be missing; if present it is once, few, many or a size class.

TRBJ1-1 - TRBV5-1 once CASSLDYKNTEAFF TGCGCCAGCAGCTTAGACTACAAGAACACTGAAGCTTTCTTT
TRBJ2-1 TRBD1 TRBV11-2 - CASSSGWGTGSNEQFF TGTGCCAGCAGCTCAGGGTGGGGGACAGGGAGCAATGAGCAGTTCTTC
TRBJ1-6 - TRBV9 - CASSTDTYNSPLHF TGTGCCAGCAGCACCGACACTTATAATTCACCCCTCCACTTT
TRBJ1-6 - TRBV12-3/TRBV12-4 - CASRKGENSPLHF TGTGCCAGCAGAAAGGGAGAAAATTCACCCCTCCACTTT
TRBJ2-5 TRBD1 TRBV7-9 - CASSPTRQGVGETQYF TGTGCCAGCAGCCCGACCAGACAGGGGGTCGGAGAGACCCAGTACTTC
TRBJ1-3 - TRBV6-5 - CASREANSGNTIYF TGTGCCAGCAGGGAGGCGAACTCTGGAAACACCATATATTTT
TRBJ1-3 - TRBV5-1 - CASKQTTYGNTIYF TGCGCCAGCAAACAGACTACGTACGGAAACACCATATATTTT
TRBJ2-1 TRBD2 TRBV7-2 - CASSPGGAGRSSYNEQFF TGTGCCAGCAGCCCCGGGGGGGCAGGGCGAAGTTCCTACAATGAGCAGTTCTTC
TRBJ2-2 - TRBV4-1 once CASSQDLAVNTGELFF TGCGCCAGCAGCCAAGATCTCGCGGTAAACACCGGGGAGCTGTTTTTT
TRBJ1-1 - TRBV4-2 once CASSQDLGTYGSEAFF TGTGCCAGCAGCCAAGATCTGGGGACATACGGATCTGAAGCTTTCTTT
TRBJ2-4 - TRBV10-1 - CASSESWAKAKNIQYF TGCGCCAGCAGTGAGTCCTGGGCGAAAGCCAAAAACATTCAGTACTTC
TRBJ1-1 TRBD1 TRBV9 once CASSIDRGTEAFF TGTGCCAGCAGCATAGACAGGGGGACTGAAGCTTTCTTT
TRBJ1-2 TRBD1 TRBV5-4 - CASSSPGQGLKGYTF TGTGCCAGCAGCTCTCCGGGACAGGGGCTTAAGGGCTACACCTTC
TRBJ2-7 TRBD2 TRBV9 once CASSVAGTIDYEQYF TGTGCCAGCAGCGTAGCCGGGACTATCGACTACGAGCAGTACTTC
TRBJ2-3 - TRBV7-2 - CASSLGRVDTDTQYF TGTGCCAGCAGCTTGGGCAGGGTGGACACAGATACGCAGTATTTT
TRBJ1-2 - TRBV9 - CASSVDGGFSEGYGYTF TGTGCCAGCAGCGTAGATGGGGGCTTTAGTGAAGGCTATGGCTACACCTTC
TRBJ1-2 TRBD1 TRBV30 - CAWSDRGHYGYTF TGTGCCTGGAGTGACAGGGGGCACTATGGCTACACCTTC
TRBJ1-1 - TRBV10-1 - CASSESTQGYRAFF TGCGCCAGCAGTGAGTCGACTCAGGGGTATCGGGCTTTCTTT
TRBJ1-5 - TRBV28 - CASSRTVQAQPQHF TGTGCCAGCAGTAGGACAGTTCAAGCCCAGCCCCAGCATTTT
TRBJ1-1 - TRBV20-1 - CSARVNTEAFF TGCAGTGCGCGTGTGAACACTGAAGCTTTCTTT
TRBJ2-2 - TRBV5-4 - CASSLATLNTGELFF TGTGCCAGCAGCTTGGCGACACTCAACACCGGGGAGCTGTTTTTT
TRBJ2-7 TRBD2 TRBV30 - CAWTSGSSEQYF TGTGCCTGGACTAGCGGGAGTAGCGAGCAGTACTTC
TRBJ2-7 - TRBV10-3 - CAISRDGGYEQYF TGTGCCATCAGTAGGGACGGGGGCTACGAGCAGTACTTC
TRBJ1-2 TRBD1 TRBV15 - CATSRPETGRVYGYTF TGTGCCACCAGCAGACCTGAGACAGGGCGGGTCTATGGCTACACCTTC
TRBJ1-4 - TRBV11-2 - CASSLDLVSRTNEKLFF TGTGCCAGCAGCTTAGATCTGGTCTCTAGAACTAATGAAAAACTGTTTTTT
TRBJ2-3 - TRBV6-2/TRBV6-3 - CASSPKGTQYF TGTGCCAGCAGCCCCAAGGGGACGCAGTATTTT
TRBJ2-7 TRBD1 TRBV7-9 - CASSLGSGQGSYEQYF TGTGCCAGCAGCCTTGGGAGCGGACAGGGCTCCTACGAGCAGTACTTC
TRBJ1-1 - TRBV5-1 - CASSVGARPGTSPGNTEAFF TGCGCCAGCAGCGTGGGGGCCCGGCCCGGGACAAGCCCCGGAAACACTGAAGCTTTCTTT
TRBJ2-7 TRBD1 TRBV18 - CASSTAGDRYEQYF TGTGCCAGCTCAACGGCAGGGGACAGATACGAGCAGTACTTC
TRBJ1-2 - TRBV6-5 - CATSRVGDGYTF TGTGCCACCTCCAGGGTTGGTGATGGCTACACCTTC
TRBJ1-1 - TRBV7-9 - CASSSGTTGAFF TGTGCCAGCAGTTCAGGTACGACAGGAGCTTTCTTT
TRBJ2-3 TRBD1 TRBV6-6 - CASTSLGTGTDTQYF TGTGCCAGCACCTCCTTAGGGACAGGGACGGATACGCAGTATTTT
TRBJ1-4 TRBD1 TRBV11-2 - CASSRQGANEKLFF TGTGCCAGCAGTCGACAGGGGGCTAATGAAAAACTGTTTTTT
TRBJ1-1 TRBD1 TRBV28 - CATRRQGAGRDTEAFF TGTGCCACCAGAAGACAGGGGGCAGGGAGGGACACTGAAGCTTTCTTT
TRBJ1-2 TRBD1 TRBV3-1/TRBV3-2 - CASSLRGQWGYTF TGTGCCAGCAGCCTTAGGGGGCAATGGGGCTACACCTTC
TRBJ2-5 TRBD1 TRBV6-5 - CASSYLDRSETQYF TGTGCCAGCAGTTACCTGGACAGGAGTGAGACCCAGTACTTC
TRBJ2-7 TRBD2 TRBV28 - CASRLSGRPNEQYF TGTGCCAGCAGACTAAGCGGGAGACCCAACGAGCAGTACTTC
TRBJ1-1 - TRBV5-6 - CASSLAGVGTEAFF TGTGCCAGCAGCTTAGCCGGGGTGGGGACTGAAGCTTTCTTT
TRBJ2-5 TRBD1 TRBV4-1 - CASSQNTGGAETQYF TGCGCCAGCAGCCAGAATACAGGGGGCGCGGAGACCCAGTACTTC
TRBJ2-1 - TRBV29-1 - CSVETTKWNEQFF TGCAGCGTTGAAACGACTAAGTGGAATGAGCAGTTCTTC
TRBJ2-1 - TRBV4-1 - CASSSKGLPTRYDEQFF TGCGCCAGCAGCTCCAAGGGACTTCCTACTCGCTACGATGAGCAGTTCTTC
TRBJ2-5 TRBD1 TRBV6-5 - CASSSGQGAETQYF TGTGCCAGCAGCTCCGGACAGGGGGCTGAGACCCAGTACTTC
TRBJ1-5 - TRBV9 - CASSVGDRPNQPQHF TGTGCCAGCAGCGTAGGCGACAGACCCAATCAGCCCCAGCATTTT
TRBJ1-2 - TRBV28 - CASSSGSGMHGYTF TGTGCCAGCAGCTCGGGGTCTGGGATGCATGGCTACACCTTC
TRBJ1-2 - TRBV3-1/TRBV3-2 few CASSQSGGGGYTF TGTGCCAGCAGCCAAAGCGGGGGAGGTGGCTACACCTTC
TRBJ2-5 TRBD2 TRBV30 - CAWSPLSGEYQETQYF TGTGCCTGGAGTCCCCTTAGCGGGGAGTACCAAGAGACCCAGTACTTC
TRBJ2-6 - TRBV18 once CASSPGAGEGSTSGANVLTF TGTGCCAGCTCACCGGGGGCTGGAGAGGGCTCTACCTCTGGGGCCAACGTCCTGACTTTC
TRBJ1-2 TRBD1 TRBV25-1 - CASWDRRGYTF TGTGCCAGCTGGGACAGACGTGGCTACACCTTC
TRBJ1-2 TRBD1 TRBV5-3 - CARYYPGGRPTGYTF TGTGCCAGATACTATCCAGGGGGCCGACCTACTGGCTACACCTTC
TRBJ2-7 - TRBV28 - CASSGLDPYEQYF TGTGCCAGCAGCGGACTGGACCCCTACGAGCAGTACTTC
TRBJ2-7 - TRBV5-1 - CASSLEQGRNEQYF TGCGCCAGCAGCTTGGAACAGGGGAGGAACGAGCAGTACTTC
TRBJ1-2 - TRBV6-5 - CASRGSLGDGYTF TGTGCCAGCCGGGGGAGTTTGGGAGATGGCTACACCTTC
TRBJ2-7 - TRBV23-1 - CASSKKDNPYEQYF TGCGCCAGCAGTAAGAAGGACAACCCCTACGAGCAGTACTTC
TRBJ2-1 TRBD1 TRBV28 - CASSPPTGTYNEQFF TGTGCCAGCAGTCCCCCGACAGGGACCTACAATGAGCAGTTCTTC